Sequencing of this T cell receptor beta chain was carried out in a study of blood T cell repertoires in COVID-19. The overall study: The cDNA or gDNA used as material had been derived from T cells, B-cell-depleted T cells, or PBMCs.

The authors' processing: Reference gene primer amplification gave estimated nucleated cell counts. Repertoires were generated with immunoSEQ multiplex PCR, while TCRdb's copy carries only in-frame clones and drops some. V and J calls and clone size come straight from that table; D and trimming were deduced from the DNA. The sample holds over 250,000 clones, nearly 90% seen once. The germline V and J ends were trimmed by 2 bases and 7 bases, with 9 bases remaining between them. The CDR3 length is 13 residues. Germline CDR1 and CDR2: LGHDT and YNNKEL (reference sequence). The TCR originated in a woman aged 25-40 years who had recovered from COVID-19. V usage is TRBV3-1 (or the pseudogene TRBV3-2) and J usage is TRBJ2-1, with D uncertain. Specimen: PBMCs or T cells enriched from blood (not recorded which). CDR3: CASSQSSGNEQFF. Written as DNA, the CDR3 is TGTGCCAGCAGCCAATCTTCCGGGAATGAGCAGTTCTTC.